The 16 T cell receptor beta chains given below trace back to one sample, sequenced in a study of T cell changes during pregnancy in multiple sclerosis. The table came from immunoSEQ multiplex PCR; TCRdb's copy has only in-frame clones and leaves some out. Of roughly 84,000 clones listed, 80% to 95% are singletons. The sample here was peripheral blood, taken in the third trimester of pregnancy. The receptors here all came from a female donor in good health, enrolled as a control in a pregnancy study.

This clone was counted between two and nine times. DNA of the CDR3: TGTGCCTGGAGTGAACTGGGACAGTCAGTGAACACTGAAGCTTTCTTT. It is translated as CAWSELGQSVNTEAFF. The chain has TRBV30 and TRBJ1-1, with TRBD1 matching over 7 bases. This CDR3 comprises 16 residues. CDR1 and CDR2 (germline): GTSNPN, SVGIG (reference sequence). The trim removed 1 base at V and 0 bases at J, leaving 8 bases unmatched.

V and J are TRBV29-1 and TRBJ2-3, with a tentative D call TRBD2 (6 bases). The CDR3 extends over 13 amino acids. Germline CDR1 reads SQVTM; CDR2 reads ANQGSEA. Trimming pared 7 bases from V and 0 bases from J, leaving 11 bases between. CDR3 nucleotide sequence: TGCAGCGGAATTAGCGGTAGCACAGATACGCAGTATTTT. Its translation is CSGISGSTDTQYF.

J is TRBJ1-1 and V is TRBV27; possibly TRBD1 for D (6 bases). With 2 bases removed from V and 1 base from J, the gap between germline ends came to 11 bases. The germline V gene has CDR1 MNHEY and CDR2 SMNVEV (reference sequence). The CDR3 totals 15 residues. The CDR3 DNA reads TGTGCCAGCAGTTTAGCCGGGACAAAGAACACTGAAGCTTTCTTT. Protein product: CASSLAGTKNTEAFF.

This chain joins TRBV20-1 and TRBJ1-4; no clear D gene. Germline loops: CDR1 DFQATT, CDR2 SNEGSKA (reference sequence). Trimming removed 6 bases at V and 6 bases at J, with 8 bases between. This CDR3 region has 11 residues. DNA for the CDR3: TGCAGTGCCACCCCGGATGAAAAACTGTTTTTT. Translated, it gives CSATPDEKLFF.

CDR3 residues: CASSLSPQGATGELFF. CDR3 coding DNA: TGCGCCAGCAGCTTGTCTCCGCAGGGGGCCACCGGGGAGCTGTTTTTT. This rearrangement joins TRBV5-1 to TRBJ2-2; TRBD1 matches at 8 bases. Trimming at V came to 1 base and at J to 4 bases, leaving 6 bases not matched to a gene. This CDR3 has 16 amino acids. Looked up from germline, CDR1 is SGHRS and CDR2 is YFSETQ.

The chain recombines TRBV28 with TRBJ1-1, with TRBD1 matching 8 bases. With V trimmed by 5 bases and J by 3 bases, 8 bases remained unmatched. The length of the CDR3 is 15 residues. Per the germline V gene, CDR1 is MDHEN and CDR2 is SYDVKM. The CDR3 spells CASSPTGGRDTEAFF. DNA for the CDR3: TGTGCCAGCAGTCCCACAGGGGGTAGGGACACTGAAGCTTTCTTT.

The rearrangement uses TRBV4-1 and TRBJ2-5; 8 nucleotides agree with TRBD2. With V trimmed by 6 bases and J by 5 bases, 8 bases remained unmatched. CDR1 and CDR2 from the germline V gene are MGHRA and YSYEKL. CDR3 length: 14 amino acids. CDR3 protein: CASSHPGLGETQYF. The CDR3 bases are TGCGCCAGCAGTCACCCGGGACTAGGGGAGACCCAGTACTTC.

CDR3 coding DNA: TGTGCCAGCTCACCAGACAGGTCGGCTGGGGCCAACGTCCTGACTTTC. Translated, it gives CASSPDRSAGANVLTF. The rearrangement uses TRBV18 and TRBJ2-6, with D perhaps TRBD1 (6 bases). The CDR3 contains 16 residues. V lost 2 bases, J lost 2 bases, and 10 bases lay in between. The germline gives CDR1 KGHSH, CDR2 LQKENI.

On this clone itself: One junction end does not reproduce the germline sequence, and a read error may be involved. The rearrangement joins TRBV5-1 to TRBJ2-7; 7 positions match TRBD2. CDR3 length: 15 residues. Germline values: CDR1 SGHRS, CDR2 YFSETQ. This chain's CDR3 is CASGLGGGRSYEQYF. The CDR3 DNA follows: TGCGCCAGCGGCTTGGGTGGCGGGAGATCCTACGAGCAGTACTTC. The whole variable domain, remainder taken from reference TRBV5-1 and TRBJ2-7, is KAGVTQTPRYLIKTRGQQVTLSCSPISGHRSVSWYQQTPGQGLQFLFEYFSETQRNKGNFPGRFSGRQFSNSRSEMNVSTLELGDSALYLCASGLGGGRSYEQYFGPGTRLTVT.

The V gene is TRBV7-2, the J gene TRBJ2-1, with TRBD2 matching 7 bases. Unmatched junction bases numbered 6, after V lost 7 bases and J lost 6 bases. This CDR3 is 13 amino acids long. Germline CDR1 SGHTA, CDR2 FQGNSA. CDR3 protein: CASNPGGGNEQFF. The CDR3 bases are TGTGCCAGCAACCCGGGCGGGGGCAATGAGCAGTTCTTC.

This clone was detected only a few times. The CDR3, as DNA: TGTGCCAGCAGCTTATCCGGGAACACTGAAGCTTTCTTT. This translates into CASSLSGNTEAFF. The chain has TRBV7-9 and TRBJ1-1, with no clear D. This CDR3 comprises 13 residues. Germline CDR1 and CDR2: SEHNR and FQNEAQ (reference sequence). V lost 2 bases, J lost 1 base, and 5 bases lay in between.

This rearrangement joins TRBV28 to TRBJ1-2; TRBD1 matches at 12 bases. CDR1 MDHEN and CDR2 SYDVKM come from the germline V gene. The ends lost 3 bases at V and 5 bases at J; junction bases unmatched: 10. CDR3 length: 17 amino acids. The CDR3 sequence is CASSFGGDRGRRYGYTF. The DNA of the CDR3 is TGTGCCAGCAGTTTTGGGGGGGACAGGGGGCGACGGTATGGCTACACCTTC.

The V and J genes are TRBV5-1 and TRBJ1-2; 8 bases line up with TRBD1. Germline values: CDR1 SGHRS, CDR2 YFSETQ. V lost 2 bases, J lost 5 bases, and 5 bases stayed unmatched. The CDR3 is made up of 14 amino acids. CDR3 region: CASSFYRQGYGYTF. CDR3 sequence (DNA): TGCGCCAGCAGCTTTTATCGACAGGGGTATGGCTACACCTTC.

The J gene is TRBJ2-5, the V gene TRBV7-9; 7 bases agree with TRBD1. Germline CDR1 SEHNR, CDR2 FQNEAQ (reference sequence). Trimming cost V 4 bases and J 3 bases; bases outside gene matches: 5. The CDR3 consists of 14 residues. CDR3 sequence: CASSSTGLEETQYF. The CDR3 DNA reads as TGTGCCAGCAGCTCGACAGGGTTGGAAGAGACCCAGTACTTC.

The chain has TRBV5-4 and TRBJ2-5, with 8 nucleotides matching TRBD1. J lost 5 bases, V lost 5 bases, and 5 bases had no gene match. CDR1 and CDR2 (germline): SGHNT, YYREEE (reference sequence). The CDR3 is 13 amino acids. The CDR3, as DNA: TGTGCCAGCAGTTCAGGGGGCCTGGAGACCCAGTACTTC. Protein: CASSSGGLETQYF.

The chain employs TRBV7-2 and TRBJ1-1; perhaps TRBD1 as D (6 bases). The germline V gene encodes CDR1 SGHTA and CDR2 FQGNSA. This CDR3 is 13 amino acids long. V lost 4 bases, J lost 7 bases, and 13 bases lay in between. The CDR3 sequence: CASSSTRGLEAFF. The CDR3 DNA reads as TGTGCCAGCAGCTCAACGCGGGGGCTTGAAGCTTTCTTT.